This T cell receptor (beta chain) was documented in a study of metastatic and nonmetastatic thyroid tumors. This clone was detected many times. The antigen is not known. TCRdb reassembled clones from the PCR reads with MiXCR. The table lists roughly 65,000 clones, approximately 15% of them singletons. The CDR3 length is 12 residues. Germline loops: CDR1 MNHNS, CDR2 SASEGT. V was cut by 5 bases and J by 6 bases, with 8 bases left in between. All patients reached thyroid surgery having received no treatment beforehand. Study-wide results and caveats: Reportedly, malignant thyroid tumors had significantly higher TCR beta diversity than benign nodules, in blood and tumor.

The V call is TRBV6-1, the J call TRBJ2-1, with a tentative D call TRBD2 (5 bases). The sequence came from a male donor with papillary thyroid cancer or a benign thyroid nodule (not recorded which). Some clones in this sample may be carry-over from other donors' samples. What was sequenced was blood. The CDR3 DNA is TGTGCCAGCAGTCCGGGAACCAATGAGCAGTTCTTC. It codes for CASSPGTNEQFF.